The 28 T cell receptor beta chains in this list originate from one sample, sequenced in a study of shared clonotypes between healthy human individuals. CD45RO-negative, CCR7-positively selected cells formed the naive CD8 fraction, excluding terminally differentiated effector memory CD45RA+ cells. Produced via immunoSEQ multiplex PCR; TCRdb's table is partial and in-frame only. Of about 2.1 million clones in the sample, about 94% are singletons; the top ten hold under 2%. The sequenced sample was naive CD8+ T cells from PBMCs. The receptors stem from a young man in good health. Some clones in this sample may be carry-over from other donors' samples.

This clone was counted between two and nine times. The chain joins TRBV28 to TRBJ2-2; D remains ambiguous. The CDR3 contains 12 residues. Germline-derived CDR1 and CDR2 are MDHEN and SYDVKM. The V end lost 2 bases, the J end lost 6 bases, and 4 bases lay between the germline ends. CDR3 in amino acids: CASSLGPGELFF. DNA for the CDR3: TGTGCCAGCAGTTTAGGTCCCGGGGAGCTGTTTTTT.

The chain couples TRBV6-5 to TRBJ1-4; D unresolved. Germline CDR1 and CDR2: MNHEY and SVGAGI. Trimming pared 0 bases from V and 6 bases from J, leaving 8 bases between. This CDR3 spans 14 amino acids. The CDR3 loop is CASSYSAMDEKLFF. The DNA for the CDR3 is TGTGCCAGCAGTTACTCCGCCATGGATGAAAAACTGTTTTTT.

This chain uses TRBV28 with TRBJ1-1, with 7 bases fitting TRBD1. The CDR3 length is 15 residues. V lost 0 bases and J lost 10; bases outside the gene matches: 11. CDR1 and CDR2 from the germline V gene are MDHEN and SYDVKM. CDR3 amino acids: CASSLWDRSVLVAFF. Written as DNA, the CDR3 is TGTGCCAGCAGTTTATGGGACAGGTCCGTATTGGTAGCTTTCTTT.

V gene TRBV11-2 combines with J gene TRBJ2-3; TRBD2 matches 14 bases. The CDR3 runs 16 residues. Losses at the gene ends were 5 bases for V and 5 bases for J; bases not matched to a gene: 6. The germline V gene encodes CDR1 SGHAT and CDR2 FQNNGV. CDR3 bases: TGTGCCAGCAGCCTGACTAGCGGGAGGGTAGAAGATACGCAGTATTTT. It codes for CASSLTSGRVEDTQYF. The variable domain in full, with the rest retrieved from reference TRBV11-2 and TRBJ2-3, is EAGVAQSPRYKIIEKRQSVAFWCNPISGHATLYWYQQILGQGPKLLIQFQNNGVVDDSQLPKDRFSAERLKGVDSTLKIQPAKLEDSAVYLCASSLTSGRVEDTQYFGPGTRLTVL.

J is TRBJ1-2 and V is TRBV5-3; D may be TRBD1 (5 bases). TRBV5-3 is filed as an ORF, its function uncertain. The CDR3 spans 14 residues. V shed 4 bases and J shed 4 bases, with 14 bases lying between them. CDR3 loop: CARSPKDTSYGYTF. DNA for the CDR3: TGTGCCAGAAGCCCCAAGGACACGAGCTATGGCTACACCTTC.

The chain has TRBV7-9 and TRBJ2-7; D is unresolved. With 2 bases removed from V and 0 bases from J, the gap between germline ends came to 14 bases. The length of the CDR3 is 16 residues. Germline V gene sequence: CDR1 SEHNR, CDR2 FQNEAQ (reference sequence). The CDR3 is CASSLFGQEYSYEQYF. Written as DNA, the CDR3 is TGTGCCAGCAGCTTATTTGGTCAGGAGTACTCCTACGAGCAGTACTTC.

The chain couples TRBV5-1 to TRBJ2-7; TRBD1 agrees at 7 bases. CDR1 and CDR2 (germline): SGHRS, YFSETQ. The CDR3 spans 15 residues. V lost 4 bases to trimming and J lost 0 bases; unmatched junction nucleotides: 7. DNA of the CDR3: TGCGCCAGCAGCGGGGGACAGATGACCTCCTACGAGCAGTACTTC. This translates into CASSGGQMTSYEQYF.

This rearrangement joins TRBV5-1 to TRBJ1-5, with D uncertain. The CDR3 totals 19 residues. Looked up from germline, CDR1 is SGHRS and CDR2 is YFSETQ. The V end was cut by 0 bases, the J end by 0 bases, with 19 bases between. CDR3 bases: TGCGCCAGCAGCTTGGGTCCCTCGGATCGAGAAGATAGCAATCAGCCCCAGCATTTT. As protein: CASSLGPSDREDSNQPQHF. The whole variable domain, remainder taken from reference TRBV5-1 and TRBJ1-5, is KAGVTQTPRYLIKTRGQQVTLSCSPISGHRSVSWYQQTPGQGLQFLFEYFSETQRNKGNFPGRFSGRQFSNSRSEMNVSTLELGDSALYLCASSLGPSDREDSNQPQHFGDGTRLSIL.

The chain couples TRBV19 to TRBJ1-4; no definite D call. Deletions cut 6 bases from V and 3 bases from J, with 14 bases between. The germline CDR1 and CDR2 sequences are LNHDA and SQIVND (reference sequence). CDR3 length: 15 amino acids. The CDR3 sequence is CASSYDFAANEKLFF. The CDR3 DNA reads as TGTGCCAGTAGCTACGACTTCGCTGCTAATGAAAAACTGTTTTTT.

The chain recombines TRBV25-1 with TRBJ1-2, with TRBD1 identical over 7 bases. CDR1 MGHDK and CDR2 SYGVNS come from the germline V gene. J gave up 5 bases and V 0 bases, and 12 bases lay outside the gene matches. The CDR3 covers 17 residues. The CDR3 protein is CASSEYGQGGNLYGYTF. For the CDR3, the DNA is TGTGCCAGCAGTGAATATGGTCAGGGGGGTAACCTTTATGGCTACACCTTC.

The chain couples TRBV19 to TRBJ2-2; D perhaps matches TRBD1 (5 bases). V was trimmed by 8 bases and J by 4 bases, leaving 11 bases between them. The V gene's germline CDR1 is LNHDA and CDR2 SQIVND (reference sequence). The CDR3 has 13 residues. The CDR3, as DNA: TGTGCCAGTTATTCCGACAGCACCGGGGAGCTGTTTTTT. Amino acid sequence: CASYSDSTGELFF.

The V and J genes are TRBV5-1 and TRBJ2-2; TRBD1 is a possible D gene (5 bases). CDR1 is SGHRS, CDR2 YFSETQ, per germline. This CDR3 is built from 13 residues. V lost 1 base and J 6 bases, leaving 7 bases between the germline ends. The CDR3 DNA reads TGCGCCAGCAGCTTGATCAGGGCCGGGGAGCTGTTTTTT. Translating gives CASSLIRAGELFF. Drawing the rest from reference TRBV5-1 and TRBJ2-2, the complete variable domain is KAGVTQTPRYLIKTRGQQVTLSCSPISGHRSVSWYQQTPGQGLQFLFEYFSETQRNKGNFPGRFSGRQFSNSRSEMNVSTLELGDSALYLCASSLIRAGELFFGEGSRLTVL.

CDR3 region: CASSWGQIEIYGYTF. As DNA, the CDR3 is TGTGCCAGCAGCTGGGGACAGATTGAGATCTATGGCTACACCTTC. V is TRBV7-2 and J is TRBJ1-2, with 7 nucleotides matching TRBD1. The CDR3 contains 15 residues. V shed 4 bases and J 4 bases; nucleotides not matched to a gene: 9. Germline lookup yields CDR1 SGHTA and CDR2 FQGNSA.

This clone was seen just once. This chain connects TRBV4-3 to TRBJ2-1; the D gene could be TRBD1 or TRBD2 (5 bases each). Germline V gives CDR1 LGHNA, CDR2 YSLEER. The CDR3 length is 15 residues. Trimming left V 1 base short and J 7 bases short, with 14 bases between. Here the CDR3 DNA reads TGCGCCAGCAGCCAAGGAGGGGCCCCGGGGAATGAGCAGTTCTTC. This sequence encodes CASSQGGAPGNEQFF.

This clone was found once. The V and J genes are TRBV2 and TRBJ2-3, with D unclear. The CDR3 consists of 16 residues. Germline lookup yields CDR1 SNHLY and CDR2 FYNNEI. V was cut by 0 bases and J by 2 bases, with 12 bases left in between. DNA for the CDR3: TGTGCCAGCAGTGAAGCCGACGACACCTACACAGATACGCAGTATTTT. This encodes CASSEADDTYTDTQYF.

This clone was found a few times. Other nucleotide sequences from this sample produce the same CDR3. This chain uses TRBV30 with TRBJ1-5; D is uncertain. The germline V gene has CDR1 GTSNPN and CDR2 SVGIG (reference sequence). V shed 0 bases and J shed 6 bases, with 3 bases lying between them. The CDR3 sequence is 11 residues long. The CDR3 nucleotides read TGTGCCTGGAGTGTAGGTCAGCCCCAGCATTTT. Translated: CAWSVGQPQHF.

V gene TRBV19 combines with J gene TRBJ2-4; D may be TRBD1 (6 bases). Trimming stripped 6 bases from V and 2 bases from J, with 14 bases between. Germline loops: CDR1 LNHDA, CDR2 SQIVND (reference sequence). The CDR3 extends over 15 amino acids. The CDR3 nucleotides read TGTGCCAGTAGCCTTACAGGGTTTTCCAAAAACATTCAGTACTTC. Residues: CASSLTGFSKNIQYF.

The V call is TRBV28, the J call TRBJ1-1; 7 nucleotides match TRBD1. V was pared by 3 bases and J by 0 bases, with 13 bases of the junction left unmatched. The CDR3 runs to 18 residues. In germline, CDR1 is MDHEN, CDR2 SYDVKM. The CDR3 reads CASSFLLIPGQMNTEAFF. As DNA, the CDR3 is TGTGCCAGCAGTTTCCTCTTAATCCCGGGACAGATGAACACTGAAGCTTTCTTT.

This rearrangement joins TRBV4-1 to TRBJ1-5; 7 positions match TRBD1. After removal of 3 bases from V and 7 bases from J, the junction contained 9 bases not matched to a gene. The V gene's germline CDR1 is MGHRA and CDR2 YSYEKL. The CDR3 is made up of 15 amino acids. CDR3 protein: CASSQEDRAWQPQHF. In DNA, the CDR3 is TGCGCCAGCAGCCAGGAAGACAGGGCCTGGCAGCCCCAGCATTTT.

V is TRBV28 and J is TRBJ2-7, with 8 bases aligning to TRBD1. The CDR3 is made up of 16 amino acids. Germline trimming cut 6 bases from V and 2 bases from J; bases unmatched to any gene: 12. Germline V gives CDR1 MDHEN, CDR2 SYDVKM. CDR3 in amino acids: CASSDPRETGAYEQYF. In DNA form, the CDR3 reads TGTGCCAGCAGCGACCCCCGGGAGACAGGGGCCTACGAGCAGTACTTC.

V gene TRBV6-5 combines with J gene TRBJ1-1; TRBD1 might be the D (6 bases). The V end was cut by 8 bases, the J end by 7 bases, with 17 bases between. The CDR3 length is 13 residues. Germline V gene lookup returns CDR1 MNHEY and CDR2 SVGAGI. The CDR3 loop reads CASRSLGGDEAFF. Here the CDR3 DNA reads TGTGCCAGCCGGTCCCTAGGGGGGGATGAAGCTTTCTTT.

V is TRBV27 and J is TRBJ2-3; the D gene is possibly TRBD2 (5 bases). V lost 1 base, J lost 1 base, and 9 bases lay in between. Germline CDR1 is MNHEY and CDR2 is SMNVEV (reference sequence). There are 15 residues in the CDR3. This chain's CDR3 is CASSLFGSGTDTQYF. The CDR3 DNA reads TGTGCCAGCAGTTTATTTGGGAGCGGCACAGATACGCAGTATTTT.

In nucleotides, the CDR3 is TGTGCCACCAGCAGAGATTTGACAGGGGGCGATCTGGATACAAATCAGCCCCAGCATTTT. Translation gives CATSRDLTGGDLDTNQPQHF. The chain links TRBV15 to TRBJ1-5, with TRBD1 identical over 10 bases. V lost 0 bases, J lost 4 bases, and 15 bases stayed unmatched. CDR1 LNHNV and CDR2 YYDKDF come from the germline V gene (reference sequence). The length of the CDR3 is 20 residues.

CDR3 nucleotide sequence: TGTGCCAGCAGTTTATTTTACAGTTCCGGCTACACCTTC. This gives the protein CASSLFYSSGYTF. V usage is TRBV27 and J usage is TRBJ1-2; D is unclear. CDR3 size: 13 residues. Trimming left V 1 base short and J 8 bases short, with 11 bases between. CDR1 is MNHEY and CDR2 is SMNVEV in the germline V gene (reference sequence).

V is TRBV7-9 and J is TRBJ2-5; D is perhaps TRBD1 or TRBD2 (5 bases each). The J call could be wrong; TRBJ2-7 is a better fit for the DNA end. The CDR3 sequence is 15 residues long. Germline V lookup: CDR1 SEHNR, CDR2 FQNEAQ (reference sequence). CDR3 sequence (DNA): TGTGCCAGCAGCTCAGGGACGGGGATTACCTACGAGCAGTACTTC. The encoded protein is CASSSGTGITYEQYF.

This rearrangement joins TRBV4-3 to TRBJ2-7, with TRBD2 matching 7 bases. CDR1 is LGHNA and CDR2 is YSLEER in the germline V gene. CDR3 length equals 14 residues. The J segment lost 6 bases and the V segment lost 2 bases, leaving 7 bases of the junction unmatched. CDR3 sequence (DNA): TGCGCCAGCAGCCAACCGGGACGGGGGGTCGAGCAGTACTTC. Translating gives CASSQPGRGVEQYF.

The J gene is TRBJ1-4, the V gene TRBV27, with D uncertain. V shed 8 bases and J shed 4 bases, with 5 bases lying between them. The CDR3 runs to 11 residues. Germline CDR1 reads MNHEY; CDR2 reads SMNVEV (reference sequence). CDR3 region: CASRRNEKLFF. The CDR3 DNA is TGTGCCAGCCGTCGTAATGAAAAACTGTTTTTT. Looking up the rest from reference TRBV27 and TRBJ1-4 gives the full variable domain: EAQVTQNPRYLITVTGKKLTVTCSQNMNHEYMSWYRQDPGLGLRQIYYSMNVEVTDKGDVPEGYKVSRKEKRNFPLILESPSPNQTSLYFCASRRNEKLFFGSGTQLSVL.

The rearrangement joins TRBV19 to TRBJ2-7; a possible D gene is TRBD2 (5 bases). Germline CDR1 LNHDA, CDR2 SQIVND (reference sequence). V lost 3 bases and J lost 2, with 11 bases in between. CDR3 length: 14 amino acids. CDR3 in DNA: TGTGCCAGTAGTATGGGAAGCGGTACCTACGAGCAGTACTTC. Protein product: CASSMGSGTYEQYF.